This TCR beta chain was observed in a study of blood T cells in healthy people across ages. Germline V gene lookup returns CDR1 MNHEY and CDR2 SVGAGI. The V and J ends lost 6 bases and 7 bases, in that order; junction bases with no gene match: 7. This CDR3 is built from 15 residues. Sample-barcoded 5' priming and a J-beta primer mix drove a second PCR of 7 to 11 cycles. TCRdb re-called the 5' RACE reads through MiXCR, storing one row per CDR3 protein. Among 800,000 to 950,000 distinct CDR3 sequences, almost 30% were seen once, and the ten largest hold about 10%. Study-wide results and limits: Researchers judged that diversity estimates from one million T cells fell short of true values. Higher naive T cell percentage went strongly together with higher TCR beta diversity. Diversity was higher, and naive CD4+ cells more numerous, in long-lived donors than in aged donors.

This clonotype came up a few times. What it recognizes is unknown. Another study also made use of these data, one on T cells of mothers and their children. That report notes: The overlap seen between related mothers and children slightly exceeded that of unrelated pairs, though not significantly.

Sequenced: blood. V and J are TRBV6-5 and TRBJ2-1; 12 bases align to TRBD2. This clonotype was sampled from a woman between 35 and 50 years old in good health. The CDR3 loop is CASRPTSGGFNEQFF. The CDR3 DNA is TGTGCCAGCAGACCTACTAGCGGGGGGTTTAATGAGCAGTTCTTC.